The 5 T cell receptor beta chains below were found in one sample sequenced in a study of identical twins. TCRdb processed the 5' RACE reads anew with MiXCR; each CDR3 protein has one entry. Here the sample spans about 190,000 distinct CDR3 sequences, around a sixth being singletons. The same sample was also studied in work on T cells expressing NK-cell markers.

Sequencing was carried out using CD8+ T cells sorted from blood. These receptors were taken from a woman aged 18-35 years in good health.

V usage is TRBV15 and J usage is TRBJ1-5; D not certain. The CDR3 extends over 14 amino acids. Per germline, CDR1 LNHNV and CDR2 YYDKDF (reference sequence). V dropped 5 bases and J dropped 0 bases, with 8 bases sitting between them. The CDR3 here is CATSLIGSNQPQHF. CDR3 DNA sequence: TGTGCCACCAGCTTAATAGGTAGCAATCAGCCCCAGCATTTT. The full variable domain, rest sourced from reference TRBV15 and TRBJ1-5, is DAMVIQNPRYQVTQFGKPVTLSCSQTLNHNVMYWYQQKSSQAPKLLFHYYDKDFNNEADTPDNFQSRRPNTSFCFLDIRSPGLGDTAMYLCATSLIGSNQPQHFGDGTRLSIL.

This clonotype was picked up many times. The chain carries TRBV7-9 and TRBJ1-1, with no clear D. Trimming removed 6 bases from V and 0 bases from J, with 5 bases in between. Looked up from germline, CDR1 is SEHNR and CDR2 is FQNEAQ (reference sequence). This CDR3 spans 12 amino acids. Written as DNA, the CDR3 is TGTGCCAGCAGTTACATGAACACTGAAGCTTTCTTT. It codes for CASSYMNTEAFF.

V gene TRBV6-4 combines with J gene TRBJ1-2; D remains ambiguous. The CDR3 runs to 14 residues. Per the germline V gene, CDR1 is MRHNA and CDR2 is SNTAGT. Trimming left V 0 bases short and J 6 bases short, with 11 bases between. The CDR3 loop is CASSDSSGPHGYTF. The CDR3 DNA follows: TGTGCCAGCAGTGACTCCTCAGGCCCCCATGGCTACACCTTC.

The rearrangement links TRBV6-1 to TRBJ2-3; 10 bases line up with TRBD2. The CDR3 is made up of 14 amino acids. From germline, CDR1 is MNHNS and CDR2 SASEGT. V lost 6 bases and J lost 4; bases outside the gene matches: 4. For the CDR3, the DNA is TGTGCCAGCAGAAGGACTAGCGGCGCAGATACGCAGTATTTT. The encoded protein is CASRRTSGADTQYF.

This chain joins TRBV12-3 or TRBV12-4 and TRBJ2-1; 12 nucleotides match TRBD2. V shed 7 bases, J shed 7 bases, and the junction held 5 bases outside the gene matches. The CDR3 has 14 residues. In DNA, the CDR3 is TGTGCCAGCACCCGACTAGCGGGAGCAAATGAGCAGTTCTTC. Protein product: CASTRLAGANEQFF.